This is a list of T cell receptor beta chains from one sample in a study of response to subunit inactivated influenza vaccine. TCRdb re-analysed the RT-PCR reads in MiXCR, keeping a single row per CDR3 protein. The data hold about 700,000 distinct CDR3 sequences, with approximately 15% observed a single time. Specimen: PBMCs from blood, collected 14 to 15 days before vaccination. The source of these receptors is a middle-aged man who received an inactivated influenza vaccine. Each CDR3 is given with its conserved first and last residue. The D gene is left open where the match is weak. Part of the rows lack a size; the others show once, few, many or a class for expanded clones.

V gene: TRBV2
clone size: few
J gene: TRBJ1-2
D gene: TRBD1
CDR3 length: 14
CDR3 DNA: TGTGCCAGCAGGGGGACAGAACACCGCTATGGCTACACCTTC
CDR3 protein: CASRGTEHRYGYTF

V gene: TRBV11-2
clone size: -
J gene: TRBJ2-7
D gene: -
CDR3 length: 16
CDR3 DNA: TGTGCCAGCAGCTTCAGACCACCTCTATTGGGGTATGAGCAGTACTTC
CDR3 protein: CASSFRPPLLGYEQYF

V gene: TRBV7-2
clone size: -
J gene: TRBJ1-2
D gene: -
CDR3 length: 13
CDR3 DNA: TGTGCCAGCAGCTTCAGAGAACTATATGGCTACACCTTC
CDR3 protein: CASSFRELYGYTF

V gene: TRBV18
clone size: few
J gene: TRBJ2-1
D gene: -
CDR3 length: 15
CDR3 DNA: TGTGCCAGCTCACCCGAGGGGGATCCTTACAATGAGCAGTTCTTC
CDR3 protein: CASSPEGDPYNEQFF

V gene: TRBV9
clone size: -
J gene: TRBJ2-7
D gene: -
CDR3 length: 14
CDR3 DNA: TGTGCCAGCAGCGTAGCAGGGGCGAGTAACGAGCAGTACTTC
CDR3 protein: CASSVAGASNEQYF

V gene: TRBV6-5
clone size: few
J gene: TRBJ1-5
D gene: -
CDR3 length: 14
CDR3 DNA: TGTGCCAGCAGTTACTCGGTACACCGGCAGCCCCAGCATTTT
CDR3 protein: CASSYSVHRQPQHF

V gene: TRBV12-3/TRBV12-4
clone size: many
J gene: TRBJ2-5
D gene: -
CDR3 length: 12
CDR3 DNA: TGTGCCAGCAGGAGGGGATTAGAGACCCAGTACTTC
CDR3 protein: CASRRGLETQYF

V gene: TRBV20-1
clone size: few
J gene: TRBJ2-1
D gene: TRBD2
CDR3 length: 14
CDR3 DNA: TGCAGTGCTTGGACTAGCGGGGATATATATGAGCAGTTCTTC
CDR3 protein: CSAWTSGDIYEQFF

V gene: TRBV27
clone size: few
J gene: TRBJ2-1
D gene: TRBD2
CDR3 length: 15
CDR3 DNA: TGTGCCAGCAGTATCTTAGCGGGACCTTACAATGAGCAGTTCTTC
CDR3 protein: CASSILAGPYNEQFF

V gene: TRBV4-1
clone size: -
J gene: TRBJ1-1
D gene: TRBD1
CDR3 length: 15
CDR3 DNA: TGCGCCAGCAGCCAAGGACAGGGGACGAACACTGAAGCTTTCTTT
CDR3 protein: CASSQGQGTNTEAFF

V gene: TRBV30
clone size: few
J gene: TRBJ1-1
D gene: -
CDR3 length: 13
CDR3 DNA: TGTGCCTGGAGTGCAGGCATGAACACTGAAGCTTTCTTT
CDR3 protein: CAWSAGMNTEAFF

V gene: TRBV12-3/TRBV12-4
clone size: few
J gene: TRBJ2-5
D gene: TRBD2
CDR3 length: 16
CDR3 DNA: TGTGCCAGCAGCCCAAAGACTAGCCCCAGACAAGAGACCCAGTACTTC
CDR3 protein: CASSPKTSPRQETQYF